The clone carrying this T cell receptor (beta chain) was found a few times. This sample is part of a study of T cell changes during pregnancy in multiple sclerosis. Only in-frame clones appear in the TCRdb table, and some are missing; sequencing was by immunoSEQ multiplex PCR. The table shows tens of thousands of clones, with approximately 90% occurring only once. Trimming took 2 bases from V and 3 from J, leaving 9 bases between them. The CDR3 is 13 residues long. CDR1 is SGHNT and CDR2 is YYREEE in the germline V gene (reference sequence). This sequence joins TRBV5-4 and TRBJ2-7; the D gene is possibly TRBD1 (5 bases). The TCR was taken from a female donor with multiple sclerosis, enrolled in a pregnancy study. The sample consisted of CD4+ T cells from peripheral blood mononuclear cells, taken in the second trimester of pregnancy. The chain's CDR3 is CASSFFRDYEQYF. CDR3 sequence (DNA): TGTGCCAGCAGCTTTTTCAGGGACTACGAGCAGTACTTC. Based on the CDR3 plus reference TRBV5-4 and TRBJ2-7, the full variable domain is ETGVTQSPTHLIKTRGQQVTLRCSSQSGHNTVSWYQQALGQGPQFIFQYYREEENGRGNFPPRFSGLQFPNYSSELNVNALELDDSALYLCASSFFRDYEQYFGPGTRLTVT.